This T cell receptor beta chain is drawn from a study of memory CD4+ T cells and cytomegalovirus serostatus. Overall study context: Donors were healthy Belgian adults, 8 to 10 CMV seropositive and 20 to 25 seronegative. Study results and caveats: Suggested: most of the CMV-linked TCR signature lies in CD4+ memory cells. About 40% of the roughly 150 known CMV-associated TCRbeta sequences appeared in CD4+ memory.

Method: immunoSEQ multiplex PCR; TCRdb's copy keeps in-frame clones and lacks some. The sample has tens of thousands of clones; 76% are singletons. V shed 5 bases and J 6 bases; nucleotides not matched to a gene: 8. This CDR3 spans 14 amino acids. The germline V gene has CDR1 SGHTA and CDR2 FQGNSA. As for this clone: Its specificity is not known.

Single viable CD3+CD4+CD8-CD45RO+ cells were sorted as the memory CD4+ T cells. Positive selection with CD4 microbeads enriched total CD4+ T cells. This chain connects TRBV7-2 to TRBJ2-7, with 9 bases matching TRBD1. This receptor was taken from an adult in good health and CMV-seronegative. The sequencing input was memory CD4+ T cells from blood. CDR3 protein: CASSPGTGSLEQYF. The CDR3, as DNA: TGTGCCAGCAGCCCCGGGACAGGGAGCCTCGAGCAGTACTTC.